This passage covers 17 T cell receptor beta chains from one sample sequenced in a study of cytomegalovirus exposure and HLA in healthy donors (dated by TCRdb to about 2017). Receptors were amplified or captured by the immunoSEQ multiplex PCR assay. A mixture of 60 forward primers for TCR Vbeta segments and 13 reverse primers for TCR Jbeta segments was used in the multiplex PCR. The table comes from immuneACCESS by way of TCRdb, which keeps in-frame sequences with V and J called. Part of the clones is missing from these tables; in studies checked, under half for an unresolved V gene and the rest for unknown reasons. This sample comprises 70,000 or so clones, 68% of them detected only once. The ten biggest clones cover 10% to 11% of the sample. Sequences were obtained from PBMCs. The receptors were sampled from a young woman in good health and CMV-seronegative.

The J gene is TRBJ2-5, the V gene TRBV28, with TRBD1 as a possible D gene (5 bases). The CDR3 contains 14 residues. V lost 2 bases and J lost 1, with 8 bases in between. Germline lookup yields CDR1 MDHEN and CDR2 SYDVKM. DNA of the CDR3: TGTGCCAGCAGTTTAGGGGCGGCCCAAGAGACCCAGTACTTC. This translates into CASSLGAAQETQYF.

The genes are TRBV4-3 and TRBJ1-1; 9 positions match TRBD1. J was trimmed by 3 bases and V by 4 bases; bases with no gene match: 3. This CDR3 is 14 amino acids long. Germline V CDR1 and CDR2: LGHNA, YSLEER. The CDR3 sequence is CASSLRTGDTEAFF. As DNA, the CDR3 is TGCGCCAGCAGCCTAAGGACAGGGGACACTGAAGCTTTCTTT.

J is TRBJ2-1 and V is TRBV10-1; the match to TRBD2 covers 8 bases. V lost 9 bases, J lost 4 bases, and 5 bases stayed unmatched. This CDR3 contains 13 residues. Germline V gives CDR1 WNHNN, CDR2 SYGVQD (reference sequence). Here the CDR3 reads CARAGAGYNEQFF. The CDR3 region has the DNA TGCGCCAGAGCGGGGGCAGGTTACAATGAGCAGTTCTTC.

The rearrangement joins TRBV2 to TRBJ2-1; 9 nucleotides match TRBD1. CDR3 size: 14 residues. Germline-derived CDR1 and CDR2 are SNHLY and FYNNEI. V gave up 11 bases and J gave up 6 bases; unmatched junction bases: 11. CDR3 in DNA: TGTGCCGACGGCGGGACAGGGATGGTCAATGAGCAGTTCTTC. Residues: CADGGTGMVNEQFF.

The chain couples TRBV2 to TRBJ2-5; TRBD2 aligns across 7 bases. The CDR3 is 13 residues long. Germline V CDR1 and CDR2: SNHLY, FYNNEI. V gave up 8 bases and J gave up 5 bases; unmatched junction bases: 8. CDR3 DNA: TGTGCCAGCCGTGGGGGGGAAGGGGAGACCCAGTACTTC. It yields the protein CASRGGEGETQYF.

The rearrangement links TRBV7-3 to TRBJ2-1; the D gene is possibly TRBD1 (5 bases). The germline V gene encodes CDR1 SGHTA and CDR2 FQGTGA. V was cut by 2 bases and J by 9 bases, with 14 bases left in between. This CDR3 spans 14 amino acids. DNA for the CDR3: TGTGCCAGCAGCTTATTCGGTGGGGCTACTGAGCAGTTCTTC. It is translated as CASSLFGGATEQFF. Variable domain in full (rest from reference TRBV7-3 and TRBJ2-1): GAGVSQTPSNKVTEKGKYVELRCDPISGHTALYWYRQSLGQGPEFLIYFQGTGAADDSGLPNDRFFAVRPEGSVSTLKIQRTERGDSAVYLCASSLFGGATEQFFGPGTRLTVL.

The chain employs TRBV5-6 and TRBJ2-3; 9 bases align to TRBD1. CDR1 SGHDT and CDR2 YYEEEE come from the germline V gene. Trimming removed 4 bases from V and 0 bases from J; junction bases left unmatched: 3. The CDR3 totals 15 residues. For the CDR3, the DNA is TGTGCCAGCAGCCGGACAGGGGCTAGCACAGATACGCAGTATTTT. Translation: CASSRTGASTDTQYF.

This rearrangement joins TRBV5-6 to TRBJ2-6; 7 bases are shared with TRBD1. The CDR3 has 18 residues. The germline CDR1 and CDR2 sequences are SGHDT and YYEEEE. The J segment lost 0 bases and the V segment lost 0 bases, leaving 6 bases of the junction unmatched. The CDR3 spells CASSLEGTVHSGANVLTF. The CDR3 DNA follows: TGTGCCAGCAGCTTGGAGGGGACAGTCCACTCTGGGGCCAACGTCCTGACTTTC.

The gene calls are TRBV5-1 and TRBJ1-1; TRBD1 aligns across 7 bases. Trimming at V came to 0 bases and at J to 1 base, leaving 9 bases not matched to a gene. This CDR3 spans 17 amino acids. CDR1 and CDR2 from the germline V gene are SGHRS and YFSETQ. This chain's CDR3 is CASSLGSTGFGNTEAFF. In DNA, the CDR3 is TGCGCCAGCAGCTTGGGATCGACAGGGTTTGGGAACACTGAAGCTTTCTTT.

The chain has TRBV9 and TRBJ2-2; D might be TRBD1 (6 bases). Per germline, CDR1 SGDLS and CDR2 YYNGEE. The CDR3 sequence is 15 residues long. Between the trimmed V and J ends, which lost 3 bases and 4 bases, there was a span of 13 bases. The CDR3 region has the DNA TGTGCCAGCAGCGATACAGGGAGTGGCACCGGGGAGCTGTTTTTT. Its protein is CASSDTGSGTGELFF.

This rearrangement joins TRBV6-5 to TRBJ1-2; 8 nucleotides match TRBD1. Trimming removed 1 base from V and 6 bases from J; junction bases left unmatched: 4. The CDR3 loop spans 14 amino acids. Germline-derived CDR1 and CDR2 are MNHEY and SVGAGI. The CDR3 loop is CASSYYHRGDGYTF. Written as DNA, the CDR3 is TGTGCCAGCAGTTACTACCACAGGGGGGATGGCTACACCTTC.

The J gene is TRBJ2-1, the V gene TRBV6-6; D possibly corresponds to TRBD1 (5 bases). V was pared by 6 bases and J by 10 bases, with 13 bases between. The CDR3 consists of 12 residues. Germline V lookup: CDR1 MNHNY, CDR2 SVGAGI (reference sequence). The CDR3 sequence is CASRFDSLEQFF. The CDR3 DNA reads as TGTGCCAGCAGATTCGACAGTCTAGAGCAGTTCTTC.

The rearrangement joins TRBV29-1 to TRBJ1-1; 7 nucleotides agree with TRBD1. Trimming cost V 7 bases and J 5 bases; bases outside gene matches: 10. CDR1 and CDR2 (germline): SQVTM, ANQGSEA. This CDR3 has 13 residues. The CDR3 nucleotides are TGCAGCGGGACAGGACAGGTGGGGACTGAAGCTTTCTTT. Residues: CSGTGQVGTEAFF.

This chain uses TRBV7-6 with TRBJ1-5, with a weak D call TRBD1 (5 bases). Germline V lookup: CDR1 SGHVS, CDR2 FNYEAQ. The CDR3 length is 14 residues. V was pared by 5 bases and J by 5 bases, with 13 bases between. The CDR3 is CASSPRGGYQPQHF. As DNA, the CDR3 is TGTGCCAGCAGCCCCCGGGGGGGTTATCAGCCCCAGCATTTT.

CDR3 loop: CASSTPRGGHEQYF. The CDR3 DNA reads as TGTGCCAGTAGTACACCCCGAGGAGGACACGAGCAGTACTTC. This chain joins TRBV19 and TRBJ2-7; tentative D call: TRBD2 (5 bases). Trimming took off 4 bases at V and 5 bases at J, with 15 bases between the two ends. The CDR3 length is 14 residues. Germline CDR1 is LNHDA and CDR2 is SQIVND (reference sequence).

The chain carries TRBV9 and TRBJ1-2; TRBD1 aligns across 9 bases. This CDR3 comprises 15 residues. V trimming: 4 bases; J trimming: 4 bases; junction bases outside the gene matches: 8. Germline V gives CDR1 SGDLS, CDR2 YYNGEE. The CDR3 sequence is CASSPRTGVSYGYTF. In DNA, the CDR3 is TGTGCCAGCAGCCCCAGGACAGGGGTAAGCTATGGCTACACCTTC.

The J gene is TRBJ1-2, the V gene TRBV7-2, with a tentative D call TRBD1 (5 bases). Per germline, CDR1 SGHTA and CDR2 FQGNSA. The CDR3 extends over 13 amino acids. The V and J ends lost 1 base and 7 bases respectively, with 10 bases between them. In nucleotides, the CDR3 is TGTGCCAGCAGCTTAGTTTCAGGGTCTGGCTACACCTTC. Translating it yields CASSLVSGSGYTF. The full variable domain, in which reference TRBV7-2 and TRBJ1-2 provide the parts outside the CDR3, is GAGVSQSPSNKVTEKGKDVELRCDPISGHTALYWYRQSLGQGLEFLIYFQGNSAPDKSGLPSDRFSAERTGGSVSTLTIQRTQQEDSAVYLCASSLVSGSGYTFGSGTRLTVV.